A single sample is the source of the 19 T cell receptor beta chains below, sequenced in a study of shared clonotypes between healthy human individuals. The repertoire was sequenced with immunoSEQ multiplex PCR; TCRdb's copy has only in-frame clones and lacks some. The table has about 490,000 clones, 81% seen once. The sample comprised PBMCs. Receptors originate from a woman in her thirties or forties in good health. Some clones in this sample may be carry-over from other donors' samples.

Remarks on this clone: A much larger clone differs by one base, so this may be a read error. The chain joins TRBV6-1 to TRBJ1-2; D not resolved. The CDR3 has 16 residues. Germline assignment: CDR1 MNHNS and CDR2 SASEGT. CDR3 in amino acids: CDSSELERTGDYGYTF. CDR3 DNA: TGTGACAGCAGTGAACTCGAGCGGACTGGGGACTATGGCTACACCTTC.

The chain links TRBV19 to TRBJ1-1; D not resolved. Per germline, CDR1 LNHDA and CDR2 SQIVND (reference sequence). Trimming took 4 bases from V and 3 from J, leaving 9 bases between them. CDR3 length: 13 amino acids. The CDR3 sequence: CASSTTSDTEAFF. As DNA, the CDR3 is TGTGCCAGTAGTACCACCTCCGACACTGAAGCTTTCTTT.

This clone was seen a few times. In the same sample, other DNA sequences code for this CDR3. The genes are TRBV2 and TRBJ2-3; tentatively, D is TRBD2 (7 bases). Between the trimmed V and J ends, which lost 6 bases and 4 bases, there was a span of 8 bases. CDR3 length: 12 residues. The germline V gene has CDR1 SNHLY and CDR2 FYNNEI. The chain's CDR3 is CASRGGADTQYF. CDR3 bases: TGTGCCAGCAGAGGGGGGGCAGATACGCAGTATTTT.

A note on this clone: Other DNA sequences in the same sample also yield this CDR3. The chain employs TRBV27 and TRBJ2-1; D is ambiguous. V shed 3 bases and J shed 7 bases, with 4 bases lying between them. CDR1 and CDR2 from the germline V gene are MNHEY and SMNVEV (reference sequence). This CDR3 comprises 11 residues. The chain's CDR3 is CASSLGNEQFF. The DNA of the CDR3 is TGTGCCAGCAGTTTGGGAAATGAGCAGTTCTTC.

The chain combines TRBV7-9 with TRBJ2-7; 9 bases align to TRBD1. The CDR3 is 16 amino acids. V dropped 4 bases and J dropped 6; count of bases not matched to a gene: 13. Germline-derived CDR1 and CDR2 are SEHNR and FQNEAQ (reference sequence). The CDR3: CASSSSGTGIPTEQYF. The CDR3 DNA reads TGTGCCAGCAGCTCCTCCGGGACAGGGATCCCTACCGAGCAGTACTTC.

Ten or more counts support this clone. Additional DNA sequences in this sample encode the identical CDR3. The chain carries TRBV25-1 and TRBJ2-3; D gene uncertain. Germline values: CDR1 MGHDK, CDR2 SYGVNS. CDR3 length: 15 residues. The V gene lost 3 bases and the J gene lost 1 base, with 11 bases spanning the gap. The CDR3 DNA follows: TGTGCCAGCAGTGATCCAGGACGAGGCACAGATACGCAGTATTTT. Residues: CASSDPGRGTDTQYF.

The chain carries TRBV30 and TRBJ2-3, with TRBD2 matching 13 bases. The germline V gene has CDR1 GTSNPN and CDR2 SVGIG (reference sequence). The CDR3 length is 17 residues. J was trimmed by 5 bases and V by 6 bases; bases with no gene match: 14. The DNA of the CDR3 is TGTGCCTGCACACGCCCCTCGGGACTAGCGGGACAAGATACGCAGTATTTT. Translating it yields CACTRPSGLAGQDTQYF.

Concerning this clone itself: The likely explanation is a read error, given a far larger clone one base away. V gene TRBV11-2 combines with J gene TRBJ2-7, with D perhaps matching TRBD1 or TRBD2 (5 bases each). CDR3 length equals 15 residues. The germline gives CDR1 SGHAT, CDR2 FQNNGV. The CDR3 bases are TGTGCCTGCAGCGCCGCCGGGACCACTTACGTTGAGCAGTACTTC. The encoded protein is CACSAAGTTYVEQYF.

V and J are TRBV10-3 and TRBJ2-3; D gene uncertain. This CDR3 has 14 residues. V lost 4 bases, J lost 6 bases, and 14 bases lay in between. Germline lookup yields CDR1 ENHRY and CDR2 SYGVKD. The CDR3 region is CAISAHSPSDTQYF. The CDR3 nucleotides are TGTGCCATCAGTGCGCACAGTCCTTCGGATACGCAGTATTTT.

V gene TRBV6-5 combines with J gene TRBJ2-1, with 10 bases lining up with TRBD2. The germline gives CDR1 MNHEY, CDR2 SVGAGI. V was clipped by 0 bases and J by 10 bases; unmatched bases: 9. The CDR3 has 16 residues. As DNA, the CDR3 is TGTGCCAGCAGTTACTCGGCTAGCGGGGGAATTGCCGAGCAGTTCTTC. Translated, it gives CASSYSASGGIAEQFF.

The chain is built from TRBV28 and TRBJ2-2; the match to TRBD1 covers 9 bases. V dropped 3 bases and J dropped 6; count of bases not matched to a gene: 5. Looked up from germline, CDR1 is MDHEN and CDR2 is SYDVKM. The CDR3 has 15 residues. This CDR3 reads CASSFGGQGSGELFF. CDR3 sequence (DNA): TGTGCCAGCAGTTTCGGGGGACAGGGTTCCGGGGAGCTGTTTTTT.

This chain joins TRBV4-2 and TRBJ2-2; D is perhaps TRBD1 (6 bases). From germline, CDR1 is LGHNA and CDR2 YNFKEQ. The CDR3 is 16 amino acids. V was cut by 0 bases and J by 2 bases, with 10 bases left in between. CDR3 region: CASSQEIGGNTGELFF. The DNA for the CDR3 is TGTGCCAGCAGCCAAGAGATAGGGGGAAACACCGGGGAGCTGTTTTTT.

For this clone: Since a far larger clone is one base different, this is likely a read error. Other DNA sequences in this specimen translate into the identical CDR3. The chain's CDR3 is CTWSVIGNLGTQYF. The CDR3 DNA reads TGTACCTGGAGTGTAATCGGCAACCTTGGGACCCAGTACTTC. This chain uses TRBV30 with TRBJ2-5; D is unresolved. Per germline, CDR1 GTSNPN and CDR2 SVGIG (reference sequence). There are 14 residues in the CDR3.

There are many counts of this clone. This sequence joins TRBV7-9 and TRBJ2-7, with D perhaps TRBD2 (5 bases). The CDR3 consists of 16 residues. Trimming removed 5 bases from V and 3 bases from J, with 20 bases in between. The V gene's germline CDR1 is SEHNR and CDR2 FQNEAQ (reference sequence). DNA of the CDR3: TGTGCCAGCAGCCCCCCTGGGATAAAGGGAGACTACGAGCAGTACTTC. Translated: CASSPPGIKGDYEQYF. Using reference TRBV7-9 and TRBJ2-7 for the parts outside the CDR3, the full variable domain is DTGVSQNPRHKITKRGQNVTFRCDPISEHNRLYWYRQTLGQGPEFLTYFQNEAQLEKSRLLSDRFSAERPKGSFSTLEIQRTEQGDSAMYLCASSPPGIKGDYEQYFGPGTRLTVT.

The DNA of the CDR3 is TGTGCCAGCAGCTTAGGGCGACTCTTTGCGGAGACCCAGTACTTC. Its protein is CASSLGRLFAETQYF. The genes are TRBV7-9 and TRBJ2-5; D is ambiguous. V lost 1 base and J 5 bases, leaving 14 bases between the germline ends. The CDR3 extends over 15 amino acids. The germline CDR1 and CDR2 sequences are SEHNR and FQNEAQ (reference sequence).

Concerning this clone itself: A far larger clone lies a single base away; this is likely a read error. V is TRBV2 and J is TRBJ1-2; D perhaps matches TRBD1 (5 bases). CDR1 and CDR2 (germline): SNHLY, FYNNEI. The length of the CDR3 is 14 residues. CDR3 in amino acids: CVSEGFGRSDGYTF. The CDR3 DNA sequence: TGTGTCAGCGAGGGGTTTGGCAGGTCTGATGGCTACACCTTC.

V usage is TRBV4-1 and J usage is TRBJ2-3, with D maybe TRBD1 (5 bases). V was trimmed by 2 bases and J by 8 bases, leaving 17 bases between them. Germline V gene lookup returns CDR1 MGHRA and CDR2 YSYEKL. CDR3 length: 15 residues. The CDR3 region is CASSQRQLFAATQYF. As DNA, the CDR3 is TGCGCCAGCAGCCAAAGACAGCTTTTCGCCGCTACGCAGTATTTT.

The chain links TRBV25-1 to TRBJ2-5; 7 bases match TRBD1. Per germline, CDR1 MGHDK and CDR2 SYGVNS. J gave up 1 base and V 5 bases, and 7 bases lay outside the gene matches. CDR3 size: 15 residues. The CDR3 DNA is TGTGCCAGCAGTAATTCAGGGGGTATCCAAGAGACCCAGTACTTC. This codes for CASSNSGGIQETQYF.

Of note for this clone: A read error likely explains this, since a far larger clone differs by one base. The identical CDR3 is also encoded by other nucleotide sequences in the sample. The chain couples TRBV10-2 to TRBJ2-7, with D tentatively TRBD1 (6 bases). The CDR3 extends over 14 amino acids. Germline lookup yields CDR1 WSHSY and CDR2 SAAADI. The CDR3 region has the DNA TGCGCTAGCAGTGAGGCCGGGACAACCTACGAGCAGTACTTC. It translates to CASSEAGTTYEQYF.